The clone carrying this TCR beta chain appeared a few times. Antigen unknown. This sample was included in a study of T-cell reconstitution after alpha-beta-depleted transplantation in children. Study-wide points: Expanded graft clones numbering several hundred reportedly gave rise to alpha-beta T cells about two months after transplant. T-cell counts and diversity were attributed mostly to newly produced T cells one year after transplant.

V gave up 6 bases and J gave up 7 bases; unmatched junction bases: 8. The length of the CDR3 is 16 residues. The germline V gene has CDR1 SQVTM and CDR2 ANQGSEA. Using unique molecular identifiers, the investigators prepared the TCRbeta library. Each CDR3 protein is one row after TCRdb ran MiXCR on the PCR reads. The data contain some 600,000 distinct CDR3 sequences, 10% to 15% of them singletons. This sequence was found in a male patient between 10 and 17 years old who had a stem cell transplant for acute myeloid leukemia, so the T cells may come from the graft donor. The material was PBMCs, mostly from graft donor cells, obtained 360 days after TCRalphabeta/CD19-depleted stem cell transplant. J is TRBJ2-2 and V is TRBV29-1, with TRBD2 matching 16 bases. Here the CDR3 reads CSVRPGTSGRVGELFF. CDR3 in DNA: TGCAGCGTCAGACCCGGGACTAGCGGGAGGGTCGGGGAGCTGTTTTTT.